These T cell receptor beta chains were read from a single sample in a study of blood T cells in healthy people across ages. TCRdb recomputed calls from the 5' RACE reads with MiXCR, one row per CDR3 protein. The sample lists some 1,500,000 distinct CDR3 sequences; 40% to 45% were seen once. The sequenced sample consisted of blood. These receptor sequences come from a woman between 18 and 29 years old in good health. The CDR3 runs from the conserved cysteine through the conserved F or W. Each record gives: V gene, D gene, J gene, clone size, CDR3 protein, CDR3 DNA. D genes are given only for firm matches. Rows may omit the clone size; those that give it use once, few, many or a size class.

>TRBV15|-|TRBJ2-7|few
CATSTLRTRSYEQYF
TGTGCCACCAGCACCCTTCGGACCCGCTCCTACGAGCAGTACTTC
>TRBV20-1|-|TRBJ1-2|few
CSARAKGQGGIDNYGYTF
TGCAGTGCTAGGGCAAAGGGACAAGGGGGAATAGATAACTATGGCTACACCTTC
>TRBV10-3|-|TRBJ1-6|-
CAISALSPNYSPLHF
TGTGCCATCAGTGCGCTGAGCCCTAATTATTCACCCCTCCACTTT
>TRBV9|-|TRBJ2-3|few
CASSAPRGSSMLMYF
TGTGCCAGCAGCGCACCTAGGGGAAGTAGCATGCTCATGTATTTT
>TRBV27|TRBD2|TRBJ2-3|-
CASSFTLAESTDTQYF
TGTGCCAGCAGTTTCACGCTAGCGGAAAGCACAGATACGCAGTATTTT
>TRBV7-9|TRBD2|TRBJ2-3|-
CASSGQRGTSTDTQYF
TGTGCCAGCAGCGGCCAGCGGGGCACTAGCACAGATACGCAGTATTTT
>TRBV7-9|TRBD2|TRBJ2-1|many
CASSLDSGGEQFF
TGTGCCAGCAGCTTAGATAGCGGGGGTGAGCAGTTCTTC
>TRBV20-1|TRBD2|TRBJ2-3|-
CSASVTSSGVTDTQYF
TGCAGTGCCAGTGTCACTTCTAGCGGGGTCACAGATACGCAGTATTTT
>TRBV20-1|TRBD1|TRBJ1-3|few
CSARDRLGNTIYF
TGCAGTGCTAGGGACAGGCTTGGAAACACCATATATTTT
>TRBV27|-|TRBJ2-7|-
CASSLRGGTLYEQYF
TGTGCCAGCAGTTTAAGGGGGGGGACACTCTACGAGCAGTACTTC
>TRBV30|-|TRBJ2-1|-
CAWSVGIGDEQFF
TGTGCCTGGAGTGTAGGGATTGGCGATGAGCAGTTCTTC
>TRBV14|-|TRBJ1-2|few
CASSHEKLNYGYTF
TGTGCCAGCAGCCACGAAAAACTAAACTATGGCTACACCTTC
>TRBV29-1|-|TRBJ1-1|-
CSVEPLMSPTEAFF
TGCAGCGTTGAACCCCTCATGAGCCCCACTGAAGCTTTCTTT
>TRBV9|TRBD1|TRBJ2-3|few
CASSVVDRGGTDTQYF
TGTGCCAGCAGCGTAGTTGACAGGGGAGGCACAGATACGCAGTATTTT
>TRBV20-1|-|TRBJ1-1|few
CGTKGAGATNTEAFF
TGCGGAACAAAAGGGGCAGGGGCTACTAACACTGAAGCTTTCTTT
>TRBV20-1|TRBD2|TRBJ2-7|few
CSAPRLAGDTYEQYF
TGCAGTGCCCCAAGACTAGCAGGCGATACCTACGAGCAGTACTTC
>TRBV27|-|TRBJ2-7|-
CASFPRVSSYEQYF
TGTGCCAGCTTTCCCAGGGTTAGCTCCTACGAGCAGTACTTC
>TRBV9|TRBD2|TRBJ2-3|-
CASSGGLAGVPGTQYF
TGTGCCAGCAGCGGGGGACTAGCGGGAGTCCCAGGTACGCAGTATTTT
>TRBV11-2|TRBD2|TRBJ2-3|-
CASSLPPLAGDTDTQYF
TGTGCCAGCAGCCTCCCCCCTCTAGCGGGAGACACAGATACGCAGTATTTT
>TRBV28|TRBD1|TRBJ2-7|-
CAVRGQTYEQYF
TGTGCCGTAAGGGGACAGACCTACGAGCAGTACTTC
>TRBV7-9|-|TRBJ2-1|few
CASSLGGHDYNEQFF
TGTGCCAGCAGCTTAGGGGGGCACGACTACAATGAGCAGTTCTTC
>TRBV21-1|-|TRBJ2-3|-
CASRNTGTDTQYF
TGTGCCAGCAGAAATACAGGCACAGATACGCAGTATTTT
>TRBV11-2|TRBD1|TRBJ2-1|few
CASSLVYWTGGEQFF
TGTGCCAGCAGCTTAGTTTACTGGACAGGGGGTGAGCAGTTCTTC
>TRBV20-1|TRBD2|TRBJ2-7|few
CSARTSGGSYEQYF
TGCAGTGCTAGAACCAGCGGGGGCTCCTACGAGCAGTACTTC
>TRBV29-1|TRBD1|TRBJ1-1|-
CSVRTGAGNTEAFF
TGCAGCGTTCGGACAGGGGCGGGGAACACTGAAGCTTTCTTT
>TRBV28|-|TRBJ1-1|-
CASSLPSGHNTEAFF
TGTGCCAGCAGTTTACCGTCGGGACATAACACTGAAGCTTTCTTT
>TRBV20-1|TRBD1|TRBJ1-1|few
CSARDKQGLDTEAFF
TGCAGTGCTAGAGATAAACAGGGGTTAGACACTGAAGCTTTCTTT
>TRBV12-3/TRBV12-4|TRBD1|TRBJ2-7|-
CASSQSGTGSYEQYF
TGTGCCAGCAGTCAGTCCGGGACAGGGAGCTACGAGCAGTACTTC
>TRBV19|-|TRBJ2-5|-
CASSKGANNEQYF
TGTGCCAGTAGTAAGGGTGCTAACAATGAGCAGTACTTC
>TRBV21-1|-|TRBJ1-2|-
CASSPAAGKGVYGYTF
TGTGCCAGCAGCCCCGCAGCGGGTAAAGGGGTCTATGGCTACACCTTC
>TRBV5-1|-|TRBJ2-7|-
CASSPDGGRSSYEQYF
TGCGCCAGCAGCCCAGATGGGGGGAGGAGCTCCTACGAGCAGTACTTC
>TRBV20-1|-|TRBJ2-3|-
CSARAGGDLNTQYF
TGCAGTGCTAGAGCAGGGGGGGATTTGAATACGCAGTATTTT
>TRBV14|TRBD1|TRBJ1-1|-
CASSQILNDRGSEAFF
TGTGCCAGCAGCCAAATATTAAATGACAGGGGCTCTGAAGCTTTCTTT
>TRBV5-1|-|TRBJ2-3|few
CASWAGLRGDTQYF
TGCGCCAGCTGGGCCGGGCTTCGGGGAGATACGCAGTATTTT
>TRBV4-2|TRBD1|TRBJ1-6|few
CASSRDRGSYNSPPHF
TGTGCCAGCAGCCGAGACAGGGGGTCCTATAATTCACCCCCCCACTTT
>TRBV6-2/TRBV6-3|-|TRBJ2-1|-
CASSYSRETQFF
TGTGCCAGCAGTTACTCTAGGGAGACCCAGTTCTTC